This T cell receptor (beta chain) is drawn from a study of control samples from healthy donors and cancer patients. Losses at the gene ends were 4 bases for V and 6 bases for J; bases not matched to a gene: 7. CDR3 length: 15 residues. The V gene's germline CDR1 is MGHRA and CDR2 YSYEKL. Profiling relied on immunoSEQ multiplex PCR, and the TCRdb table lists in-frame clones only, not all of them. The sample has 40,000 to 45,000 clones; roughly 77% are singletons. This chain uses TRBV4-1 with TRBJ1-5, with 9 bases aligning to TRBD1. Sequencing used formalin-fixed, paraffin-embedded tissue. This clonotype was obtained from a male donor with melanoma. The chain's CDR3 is CASSRATGGFQPQHF. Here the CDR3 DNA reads TGCGCCAGCAGCCGAGCGACAGGGGGATTTCAGCCCCAGCATTTT.